What follows are 2 T cell receptor beta chains derived from one specimen sequenced in a study of cytomegalovirus exposure and HLA in healthy donors. Profiling relied on immunoSEQ multiplex PCR, and the TCRdb table lists in-frame clones only, not all of them. The top ten clones hold less than 3% of a sample with approximately 220,000 clones, about 86% of them seen once. The sequenced sample was PBMCs. These receptors originate from a man between 18 and 29 years old in good health and CMV-seronegative.

This chain uses TRBV10-2 with TRBJ2-1, with 7 positions matching TRBD2. Germline-derived CDR1 and CDR2 are WSHSY and SAAADI. With 5 bases clipped from V and 6 bases from J, the junction kept 1 base outside the gene matches. This CDR3 is 12 amino acids long. CDR3 nucleotide sequence: TGCGCCAGCAGTCAGCGGGGCAATGAGCAGTTCTTC. It translates to CASSQRGNEQFF.

The chain is built from TRBV7-2 and TRBJ2-3; tentative D call: TRBD2 (5 bases). Trimming took 2 bases from V and 2 from J, leaving 14 bases between them. Per germline, CDR1 SGHTA and CDR2 FQGNSA. This CDR3 comprises 16 residues. CDR3 region: CASSLNPLGTTDTQYF. CDR3 in DNA: TGTGCCAGCAGCTTAAACCCACTAGGAACCACAGATACGCAGTATTTT. Full variable domain (remainder filled in from reference TRBV7-2 and TRBJ2-3): GAGVSQSPSNKVTEKGKDVELRCDPISGHTALYWYRQSLGQGLEFLIYFQGNSAPDKSGLPSDRFSAERTGGSVSTLTIQRTQQEDSAVYLCASSLNPLGTTDTQYFGPGTRLTVL.